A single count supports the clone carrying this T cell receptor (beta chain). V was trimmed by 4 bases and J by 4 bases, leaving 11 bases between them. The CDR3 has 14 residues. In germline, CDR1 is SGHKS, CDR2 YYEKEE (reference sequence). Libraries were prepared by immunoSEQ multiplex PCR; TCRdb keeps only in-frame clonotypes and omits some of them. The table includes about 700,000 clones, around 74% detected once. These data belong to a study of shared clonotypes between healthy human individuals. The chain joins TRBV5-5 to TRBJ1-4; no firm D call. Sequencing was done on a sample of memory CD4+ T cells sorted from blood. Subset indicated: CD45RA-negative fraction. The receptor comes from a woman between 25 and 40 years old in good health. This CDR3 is CASSLDSVNEKLFF. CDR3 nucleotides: TGTGCCAGCAGCCTTGACTCCGTTAATGAAAAACTGTTTTTT.